One sample yielded the 21 T cell receptor beta chains listed below, sequenced in a study of T cell responses to AZD1222 COVID-19 vaccine. Assay: immunoSEQ multiplex PCR; the TCRdb copy retains only in-frame clones and omits some. Among fewer than 6,000 clones listed, roughly 90% were seen once. Material: peripheral blood, obtained 28 days after the second AZD1222 dose. The receptors were gathered from an adult who received the AZD1222 COVID-19 vaccine.

This rearrangement joins TRBV5-4 to TRBJ1-2; D is unclear. The germline V gene has CDR1 SGHNT and CDR2 YYREEE (reference sequence). The CDR3 contains 14 residues. V gave up 5 bases and J gave up 7 bases, with 18 bases separating them. CDR3 nucleotide sequence: TGTGCCAGCAGACGGGCGACTGACCTATCTGGCTACACCTTC. The encoded protein is CASRRATDLSGYTF.

The chain links TRBV7-2 to TRBJ2-7; 10 nucleotides match TRBD1. The germline V gene encodes CDR1 SGHTA and CDR2 FQGNSA. The length of the CDR3 is 15 residues. V shed 6 bases and J 0 bases; nucleotides not matched to a gene: 5. CDR3 residues: CASRGRQGASYEQYF. CDR3 nucleotides: TGTGCCAGCAGGGGGAGACAGGGGGCCTCCTACGAGCAGTACTTC.

The chain joins TRBV28 to TRBJ1-2, with TRBD1 matching 8 bases. Per germline, CDR1 MDHEN and CDR2 SYDVKM. This CDR3 is built from 14 residues. Germline trimming cut 7 bases from V and 8 bases from J; bases unmatched to any gene: 12. The CDR3 DNA reads TGTGCCAGCACAGCAGGACAGGGCAGTCGGGGCTACACCTTC. Its translation is CASTAGQGSRGYTF.

The chain has TRBV4-1 and TRBJ1-4, with D possibly matching TRBD1 (5 bases). Trimming removed 4 bases from V and 7 bases from J, with 10 bases in between. This CDR3 is built from 13 residues. CDR1 and CDR2 from the germline V gene are MGHRA and YSYEKL. The CDR3 DNA sequence: TGCGCCAGCAGCCTTACTGGGGGTGAAAAACTGTTTTTT. Amino acid sequence: CASSLTGGEKLFF.

The chain couples TRBV24-1 to TRBJ2-1; perhaps TRBD2 as D (6 bases). Per germline, CDR1 KGHDR and CDR2 SFDVKD. This CDR3 is 14 amino acids long. Trimming took off 3 bases at V and 7 bases at J, with 12 bases between the two ends. DNA of the CDR3: TGTGCCACCAGTGATGCGGGACTCGCAAATGAGCAGTTCTTC. Encoded protein: CATSDAGLANEQFF.

The chain is built from TRBV19 and TRBJ1-2, with a possible D match to TRBD1 (5 bases). Germline V gene lookup returns CDR1 LNHDA and CDR2 SQIVND (reference sequence). The CDR3 contains 13 residues. V was pared by 5 bases and J by 2 bases, with 9 bases between. CDR3 amino acids: CASSPGGNYGYTF. CDR3 DNA: TGTGCCAGTAGTCCGGGGGGAAACTATGGCTACACCTTC.

The rearrangement links TRBV7-2 to TRBJ2-3, with TRBD2 as a possible D gene (6 bases). The CDR3 spans 14 residues. With 4 bases removed from V and 8 bases from J, the gap between germline ends came to 16 bases. Germline assignment: CDR1 SGHTA and CDR2 FQGNSA. CDR3 sequence: CASSSDSGLSTQYF. Here the CDR3 DNA reads TGTGCCAGCAGCTCCGATAGCGGTCTAAGTACGCAGTATTTT.

This clone was observed a single time. The V and J genes are TRBV19 and TRBJ1-5; TRBD1 matches 7 bases. CDR1 is LNHDA, CDR2 SQIVND, per germline (reference sequence). V lost 4 bases to trimming and J lost 4 bases; unmatched junction nucleotides: 7. The CDR3 totals 15 residues. CDR3 DNA sequence: TGTGCCAGTAGTAGCCAGCGGACAGGAAATCAGCCCCAGCATTTT. Its protein is CASSSQRTGNQPQHF.

The chain employs TRBV6-5 and TRBJ2-7; weak D call: TRBD1 (5 bases). Germline V CDR1 and CDR2: MNHEY, SVGAGI. The CDR3 spans 13 residues. Trimming pared 6 bases from V and 6 bases from J, leaving 15 bases between. CDR3: CASSTKGRSEQYF. For the CDR3, the DNA is TGTGCCAGCAGCACCAAGGGGCGGTCCGAGCAGTACTTC.

The chain recombines TRBV5-4 with TRBJ2-7, with 14 nucleotides matching TRBD2. Germline V CDR1 and CDR2: SGHNT, YYREEE (reference sequence). The CDR3 length is 15 residues. Trimming took 4 bases from V and 4 from J; bases not matched to a gene: 4. CDR3 nucleotide sequence: TGTGCCAGCAGCCCAGGACTAGCGGGAGGTTACGAGCAGTACTTC. Translating it yields CASSPGLAGGYEQYF.

This clone was recorded once. The J gene is TRBJ1-2, the V gene TRBV6-1, with TRBD1 as a possible D gene (5 bases). The CDR3 covers 15 residues. From germline, CDR1 is MNHNS and CDR2 SASEGT. Trimming removed 2 bases at V and 5 bases at J, with 15 bases between. CDR3 residues: CASSEITVGPYGYTF. The CDR3 DNA reads TGTGCCAGCAGTGAAATTACCGTGGGACCTTATGGCTACACCTTC.

The chain recombines TRBV6-5 with TRBJ2-2; D possibly corresponds to TRBD1 (5 bases). CDR3 length: 15 residues. Germline lookup yields CDR1 MNHEY and CDR2 SVGAGI. Trimming removed 7 bases from V and 6 bases from J, with 18 bases in between. CDR3 loop: CASNERRQGAGELFF. The CDR3 region has the DNA TGTGCCAGCAACGAACGGCGACAAGGGGCCGGGGAGCTGTTTTTT.

Only a few counts were recorded for this clone. This chain uses TRBV7-9 with TRBJ1-5; 7 nucleotides align to TRBD1. Looked up from germline, CDR1 is SEHNR and CDR2 is FQNEAQ (reference sequence). This CDR3 spans 15 amino acids. Trimming took 3 bases from V and 5 from J; bases not matched to a gene: 7. CDR3 nucleotide sequence: TGTGCCAGCAGCTTTGGGGACAGCCTCTATCAGCCCCAGCATTTT. Encoded protein: CASSFGDSLYQPQHF.

This chain joins TRBV28 and TRBJ1-2; 10 nucleotides line up with TRBD1. The J segment lost 8 bases and the V segment lost 6 bases, leaving 9 bases of the junction unmatched. The CDR3 is 14 amino acids. Germline V lookup: CDR1 MDHEN, CDR2 SYDVKM. CDR3 protein: CASSSTGGAKGYTF. CDR3 nucleotides: TGTGCCAGCAGCTCGACAGGGGGCGCAAAAGGCTACACCTTC.

V usage is TRBV19 and J usage is TRBJ1-2; perhaps TRBD1 as D (5 bases). CDR3 length: 11 amino acids. Trimming removed 5 bases from V and 7 bases from J, with 8 bases in between. Germline CDR1 and CDR2: LNHDA and SQIVND (reference sequence). CDR3 sequence (DNA): TGTGCCAGTAGTTTCGGGGCTGGCTACACCTTC. Translating gives CASSFGAGYTF. The full variable domain, rest sourced from reference TRBV19 and TRBJ1-2, is DGGITQSPKYLFRKEGQNVTLSCEQNLNHDAMYWYRQDPGQGLRLIYYSQIVNDFQKGDIAEGYSVSREKKESFPLTVTSAQKNPTAFYLCASSFGAGYTFGSGTRLTVV.

The chain has TRBV19 and TRBJ1-1; possibly TRBD1 for D (5 bases). The germline V gene has CDR1 LNHDA and CDR2 SQIVND (reference sequence). Trimming took 7 bases from V and 4 from J, leaving 16 bases between them. The CDR3 covers 14 residues. The CDR3, as DNA: TGTGCCAGTACCTTTTCGGGACGGGGCACTGAAGCTTTCTTT. Residues: CASTFSGRGTEAFF.

The rearrangement uses TRBV27 and TRBJ2-7; D might be TRBD1 (7 bases). This CDR3 comprises 17 residues. V gave up 5 bases and J gave up 0 bases, with 20 bases separating them. Germline V lookup: CDR1 MNHEY, CDR2 SMNVEV (reference sequence). The CDR3 nucleotides read TGTGCCAGCAGTCCGTCCAGGGGGGTCACGAGCTCCTACGAGCAGTACTTC. It codes for CASSPSRGVTSSYEQYF.

The genes are TRBV2 and TRBJ1-2; no reliable D call. V was clipped by 6 bases and J by 0 bases, with 20 bases between them. This CDR3 is built from 17 residues. Germline CDR1 reads SNHLY; CDR2 reads FYNNEI. Here the CDR3 reads CASRPGRGSSTNYGYTF. DNA for the CDR3: TGTGCCAGCAGGCCCGGGAGAGGCAGCTCAACTAACTATGGCTACACCTTC.

In nucleotides, the CDR3 is TGTGCCAGCAGCTTCGTGGGGAATAGCAATCAGCCCCAGCATTTT. As protein: CASSFVGNSNQPQHF. This chain joins TRBV5-6 and TRBJ1-5; no reliable D call. Trimming left V 2 bases short and J 0 bases short, with 9 bases between. CDR3 length: 15 amino acids. CDR1 and CDR2 from the germline V gene are SGHDT and YYEEEE.

CDR3 nucleotides: TGCGCCAGCAGCCAAGACCCGGGGGCCTCCTACAATGAGCAGTTCTTC. Translation gives CASSQDPGASYNEQFF. The J gene is TRBJ2-1, the V gene TRBV4-3; possibly TRBD1 or TRBD2 for D (6 bases each). The CDR3 length is 16 residues. Trimming left V 0 bases short and J 0 bases short, with 9 bases between. Germline values: CDR1 LGHNA, CDR2 YSLEER.

CDR3 sequence reads: CASSGPGTGGKSSGNTIYF. CDR3 nucleotides: TGCGCCAGCAGCGGACCCGGGACAGGGGGAAAGAGCTCTGGAAACACCATATATTTT. The chain combines TRBV4-1 with TRBJ1-3, with TRBD1 matching over 11 bases. CDR3 length: 19 residues. Germline CDR1 is MGHRA and CDR2 is YSYEKL. V shed 5 bases, J shed 0 bases, and the junction held 12 bases outside the gene matches.